The rows below give T cell receptor beta chains drawn from one sample of a study of T cell clusters in autoimmune cytopenias. No DNA is given; TCRdb re-called the multiplex PCR reads and lists each CDR3 protein once. The sample table includes several thousand distinct CDR3 sequences. Another study also made use of these data, one on T cell repertoires in aging, cancer and after chemotherapy.

Sequencing input: peripheral blood. These receptors were collected from a human donor in good health. Both conserved end residues are part of each CDR3. The order of the fields is J gene, V gene, clone size, CDR3 protein. Clone size is stated in some rows and not others, as once, few, many or a class when expanded.

J: TRBJ2-1; V: TRBV7-9; size: NA; CDR3: CASSPRGGLGNEQFF
J: TRBJ1-2; V: TRBV19; size: NA; CDR3: CATQGQGRFGYTF
J: TRBJ2-7; V: TRBV10-3; size: medium-sized; CDR3: CAISVDSSSYEQYF
J: TRBJ1-1; V: TRBV19; size: medium-sized; CDR3: CASSINGLMNTEAFF
J: TRBJ1-2; V: TRBV20-1; size: NA; CDR3: CSAGLGQGAPGGYGYTF
J: TRBJ2-4; V: TRBV19; size: medium-sized; CDR3: CASKDGSQVNIQYF
J: TRBJ2-2; V: TRBV11-3; size: NA; CDR3: CASSLVGGGTGELFF
J: TRBJ2-2; V: TRBV11-3; size: large; CDR3: CASSLGPLSELFF
J: TRBJ1-1; V: TRBV12-3/TRBV12-4; size: NA; CDR3: CASYRDAVTEAFF
J: TRBJ1-6; V: TRBV11-3; size: NA; CDR3: CASSFNVVSYNSPLHF
J: TRBJ2-7; V: TRBV30; size: medium-sized; CDR3: CASQEAYEQYF
J: TRBJ2-3; V: TRBV19; size: medium-sized; CDR3: CASSTGRTEDTQYF
J: TRBJ2-7; V: TRBV6-5; size: medium-sized; CDR3: CASCSGTSGGVRAYEQYF
J: TRBJ1-1; V: TRBV30; size: NA; CDR3: CAWSPSNTEAFF
J: TRBJ1-1; V: TRBV6-5; size: medium-sized; CDR3: CASSYRRGNTEAFF
J: TRBJ2-7; V: TRBV30; size: NA; CDR3: CAWRPGQGYEQYF
J: TRBJ1-1; V: TRBV30; size: NA; CDR3: CAWSVLWGGDTEAFF
J: TRBJ2-1; V: TRBV6-2/TRBV6-3; size: NA; CDR3: CASMLAGGPSEQFF
J: TRBJ2-1; V: TRBV10-3; size: NA; CDR3: CAITTREDNEQFF
J: TRBJ2-1; V: TRBV29-1; size: large; CDR3: CSVELTTSYNEQFF
J: TRBJ2-3; V: TRBV11-3; size: NA; CDR3: CASSDSGGGTDTQYF
J: TRBJ1-2; V: TRBV6-5; size: NA; CDR3: CASWSSRDYGYTF
J: TRBJ2-7; V: TRBV11-2; size: NA; CDR3: CASSLDPSDSSYEQYF
J: TRBJ2-2; V: TRBV5-1; size: NA; CDR3: CASSLSRNTGELFF